This T cell receptor beta chain was recorded in a study of T cells expressing NK-cell markers. The germline V gene encodes CDR1 SGHAT and CDR2 FQNNGV. The CDR3 sequence is 12 residues long. TCRdb re-called the 5' RACE reads and gives one entry per CDR3 protein, without DNA. Its table records 300,000 to 450,000 distinct CDR3 sequences. Sequences were obtained from blood T cells: a sorted CD56 or NKG2C T cell subset, CD4+ or CD8+ T cells, or bulk PBMC T cells (not recorded which). The chain couples TRBV11-2 to TRBJ1-3. This TCR was recovered from a man aged 18-75 years in good health. The CDR3 loop reads CASGRPGNTIYF.